These 27 T cell receptor beta chains came from one sample sequenced in a study of CD8 T cells in Susac syndrome. After extraction with the RNeasy kit, roughly 0.5 to 1 ug of the RNA was reverse transcribed using random hexamers. One entry per CDR3 protein results from TCRdb running MiXCR on the immunoSEQ multiplex PCR reads. The profile shows around 300,000 distinct CDR3 sequences, around 90% of them singletons. The sequenced material came from CD4+ T cells from PBMCs. These TCRs come from a human donor with multiple sclerosis.

V gene TRBV12-3 or TRBV12-4 combines with J gene TRBJ2-1, with D possibly matching TRBD2 (6 bases). Trimming shortened V by 7 bases and J by 0 bases, and 13 bases separated the two germline ends. The CDR3 loop spans 15 amino acids. CDR3 amino acids: CASNTAGSSYNEQFF. CDR3 coding DNA: TGTGCCAGCAACACCGCCGGGAGCTCCTACAATGAGCAGTTCTTC.

The chain uses TRBV3-1 and TRBJ1-3; D gene unclear. Germline V gene lookup returns CDR1 LGHDT and CDR2 YNNKEL (reference sequence). The V end lost 6 bases, the J end lost 0 bases, and 18 bases lay between the germline ends. CDR3 size: 17 residues. CDR3 loop: CASSLKTARISGNTIYF. The CDR3 nucleotides are TGTGCCAGCAGTCTCAAGACTGCTCGTATCTCTGGAAACACCATATATTTT.

This chain links TRBV28 with TRBJ2-1; 9 bases match TRBD2. CDR1 and CDR2 (germline): MDHEN, SYDVKM. With V trimmed by 7 bases and J by 7 bases, 8 bases remained unmatched. The CDR3 runs 14 residues. In nucleotides, the CDR3 is TGTGCCAGCAACACTGCCGGACTAGCGAATGAGCAGTTCTTC. Its translation: CASNTAGLANEQFF.

The chain links TRBV6-5 to TRBJ1-4; 7 bases map to TRBD1. V trimming: 2 bases; J trimming: 7 bases; junction bases outside the gene matches: 13. The CDR3 extends over 17 amino acids. Germline values: CDR1 MNHEY, CDR2 SVGAGI. CDR3 DNA: TGTGCCAGCAGTTACCGCCGGGGGGGACAGCGAATTGAAAAACTGTTTTTT. This translates into CASSYRRGGQRIEKLFF.

The chain joins TRBV6-2 or TRBV6-3 to TRBJ2-7; TRBD2 matches 7 bases. CDR1 is MNHEY and CDR2 is SVGEGT in the germline V gene. The junction had 5 bases not matched to a gene; V was cut back by 6 bases and J by 3 bases. This CDR3 is 13 amino acids long. In DNA form, the CDR3 reads TGTGCCAGCAGCCGACTAGCTTTCTACGAGCAGTACTTC. Translated, it gives CASSRLAFYEQYF.

This chain links TRBV29-1 with TRBJ2-4, with D perhaps TRBD1 or TRBD2 (6 bases each). The CDR3 runs to 14 residues. Trimming pared 4 bases from V and 1 base from J, leaving 11 bases between. CDR1 is SQVTM, CDR2 ANQGSEA, per germline. The CDR3 spells CSVAGAGAKNIQYF. As DNA, the CDR3 is TGCAGCGTTGCGGGGGCAGGGGCCAAAAACATTCAGTACTTC.

The CDR3 DNA reads as TGTGCCAGCAGCGTAGCGGGCCGAGGGTCCTACAATGAGCAGTTCTTC. Its translation: CASSVAGRGSYNEQFF. The chain employs TRBV9 and TRBJ2-1; weak D call: TRBD2 (5 bases). The CDR3 is 16 residues long. V lost 0 bases to trimming and J lost 1 base, with 11 bases between them. The germline CDR1 and CDR2 sequences are SGDLS and YYNGEE. The whole variable domain, remainder taken from reference TRBV9 and TRBJ2-1, is DSGVTQTPKHLITATGQRVTLRCSPRSGDLSVYWYQQSLDQGLQFLIQYYNGEERAKGNILERFSAQQFPDLHSELNLSSLELGDSALYFCASSVAGRGSYNEQFFGPGTRLTVL.

The chain couples TRBV12-3 or TRBV12-4 to TRBJ2-3; 9 nucleotides agree with TRBD2. The V and J ends lost 3 bases and 6 bases, in that order; junction bases with no gene match: 7. CDR3 length: 15 residues. CDR3 region: CASSFGRGGLDTQYF. Written as DNA, the CDR3 is TGTGCCAGCAGTTTTGGGCGGGGGGGCCTGGATACGCAGTATTTT.

CDR3 in amino acids: CASSHGQGAEEQYF. In DNA, the CDR3 is TGTGCCAGCAGCCACGGACAGGGGGCGGAGGAGCAGTACTTC. The chain has TRBV3-1 and TRBJ2-7, with 11 positions matching TRBD1. CDR3 length equals 14 residues. CDR1 and CDR2 (germline): LGHDT, YNNKEL (reference sequence). V lost 3 bases, J lost 7 bases, and 5 bases stayed unmatched.

The V gene is TRBV9, the J gene TRBJ1-3, with 8 bases identical to TRBD1. CDR1 is SGDLS and CDR2 is YYNGEE in the germline V gene. V shed 4 bases, J shed 5 bases, and the junction held 8 bases outside the gene matches. The CDR3 loop spans 15 amino acids. CDR3 sequence: CASSPQGQARNTIYF. Here the CDR3 DNA reads TGTGCCAGCAGCCCCCAGGGACAGGCGAGAAACACCATATATTTT.

The DNA for the CDR3 is TGTGCCATCAGTGAAACTCCTTACAATGAGCAGTTCTTC. Protein sequence: CAISETPYNEQFF. The chain links TRBV10-3 to TRBJ2-1, with D hard to call. Germline CDR1 ENHRY, CDR2 SYGVKD. The CDR3 is 13 amino acids. The V gene lost 3 bases and the J gene lost 4 bases, with 7 bases spanning the gap.

The chain uses TRBV27 and TRBJ2-1; possibly TRBD2 for D (7 bases). This CDR3 contains 15 residues. Looked up from germline, CDR1 is MNHEY and CDR2 is SMNVEV (reference sequence). V was shortened by 1 base and J by 7 bases, with 14 bases between the two germline ends. CDR3: CASSLLGGAWNEQFF. The CDR3 bases are TGTGCCAGCAGTTTATTAGGGGGGGCTTGGAATGAGCAGTTCTTC.

The chain couples TRBV12-3 or TRBV12-4 to TRBJ2-5; D might be TRBD2 (5 bases). V lost 5 bases and J lost 7, with 17 bases in between. There are 14 residues in the CDR3. The CDR3 DNA is TGTGCCAGCAGTCCAGCCGCCGGGGTTTTGACCCAGTACTTC. Its translation is CASSPAAGVLTQYF.

The chain has TRBV2 and TRBJ2-3; 8 bases match TRBD2. The CDR3 is 15 residues long. Losses at the gene ends were 7 bases for V and 4 bases for J; bases not matched to a gene: 10. The germline V gene encodes CDR1 SNHLY and CDR2 FYNNEI. The CDR3 loop reads CASKVDGGAPDTQYF. The CDR3 DNA follows: TGTGCCAGCAAGGTTGACGGGGGGGCCCCAGATACGCAGTATTTT.

In its sample, this clonotype was seen a few times. The chain links TRBV5-6 to TRBJ1-3; D remains unclear. The germline gives CDR1 SGHDT, CDR2 YYEEEE. The length of the CDR3 is 14 residues. Trimming cost V 4 bases and J 0 bases, with 8 bases left between them. This chain's CDR3 is CASSPLGSGNTIYF. CDR3 in DNA: TGTGCCAGCAGCCCTCTGGGCTCTGGAAACACCATATATTTT.

This chain links TRBV11-2 with TRBJ2-3, with 11 bases matching TRBD1. This CDR3 is 13 amino acids long. The junction had 9 bases not matched to a gene; V was cut back by 11 bases and J by 8 bases. Per the germline V gene, CDR1 is SGHAT and CDR2 is FQNNGV. CDR3 protein: CAASLGQGVTQYF. The CDR3 DNA reads TGTGCCGCGTCACTGGGACAGGGGGTTACGCAGTATTTT. The whole variable domain, filled in from reference TRBV11-2 and TRBJ2-3, reads EAGVAQSPRYKIIEKRQSVAFWCNPISGHATLYWYQQILGQGPKLLIQFQNNGVVDDSQLPKDRFSAERLKGVDSTLKIQPAKLEDSAVYLCAASLGQGVTQYFGPGTRLTVL.

This clonotype was recorded only once. V gene TRBV5-1 combines with J gene TRBJ2-1, with 8 bases identical to TRBD2. Germline loops: CDR1 SGHRS, CDR2 YFSETQ. V lost 4 bases, J lost 4 bases, and 7 bases stayed unmatched. The CDR3 spans 15 residues. CDR3 sequence: CASSPTGTSYNEQFF. The CDR3 DNA is TGCGCCAGCAGCCCCACCGGGACTAGTTACAATGAGCAGTTCTTC. Using reference TRBV5-1 and TRBJ2-1 for the parts outside the CDR3, the full variable domain is KAGVTQTPRYLIKTRGQQVTLSCSPISGHRSVSWYQQTPGQGLQFLFEYFSETQRNKGNFPGRFSGRQFSNSRSEMNVSTLELGDSALYLCASSPTGTSYNEQFFGPGTRLTVL.

The chain carries TRBV2 and TRBJ1-4; D is unresolved. Trimming pared 10 bases from V and 8 bases from J, leaving 8 bases between. The CDR3 loop spans 10 amino acids. Per germline, CDR1 SNHLY and CDR2 FYNNEI. CDR3 bases: TGTGCCACCGGCGGGGAAAAACTGTTTTTT. Its translation: CATGGEKLFF.

This chain uses TRBV6-5 with TRBJ2-4; 11 bases fit TRBD1. The CDR3 consists of 20 residues. CDR1 is MNHEY and CDR2 is SVGAGI in the germline V gene. After removal of 2 bases from V and 0 bases from J, the junction contained 12 bases not matched to a gene. In nucleotides, the CDR3 is TGTGCCAGCAGTTACGTATCGGGGACAGGGGGTACTTTAGCCAAAAACATTCAGTACTTC. It translates to CASSYVSGTGGTLAKNIQYF.

V and J are TRBV20-1 and TRBJ2-1; no clear D. Trimming shortened V by 0 bases and J by 4 bases, and 22 bases separated the two germline ends. CDR1 DFQATT and CDR2 SNEGSKA come from the germline V gene (reference sequence). CDR3 length: 18 residues. The CDR3 sequence is CSARDLELNGGRYNEQFF. The DNA of the CDR3 is TGCAGTGCTAGAGACTTAGAGTTGAACGGTGGTCGGTACAATGAGCAGTTCTTC.

V gene TRBV7-9 combines with J gene TRBJ1-1; perhaps TRBD1 as D (5 bases). Germline CDR1 is SEHNR and CDR2 is FQNEAQ (reference sequence). Deletions cut 4 bases from V and 0 bases from J, with 15 bases between. There are 16 residues in the CDR3. In nucleotides, the CDR3 is TGTGCCAGCAGCTCCCCGGAGGGGCTCATGAACACTGAAGCTTTCTTT. Protein sequence: CASSSPEGLMNTEAFF. Using reference TRBV7-9 and TRBJ1-1 for the parts outside the CDR3, the full variable domain is DTGVSQNPRHKITKRGQNVTFRCDPISEHNRLYWYRQTLGQGPEFLTYFQNEAQLEKSRLLSDRFSAERPKGSFSTLEIQRTEQGDSAMYLCASSSPEGLMNTEAFFGQGTRLTVV.

About this clonotype itself: One junction end disagrees with the germline gene, perhaps due to a read error. V is TRBV4-1 and J is TRBJ2-2, with D uncertain. Looked up from germline, CDR1 is MGHRA and CDR2 is YSYEKL. The CDR3 is 12 amino acids. CDR3 region: CASSPLTGELFF. The CDR3 DNA reads as TGCGCCAGCAGCCCGCTAACCGGTGAGCTGTTTTTT.

V gene TRBV29-1 combines with J gene TRBJ1-2, with D tentatively TRBD1 (5 bases). The CDR3 is 13 amino acids. The ends were cut back, 6 bases at V and 8 bases at J, with 19 bases in the middle. The germline V gene has CDR1 SQVTM and CDR2 ANQGSEA. The CDR3 region is CSVGPSSSKGYTF. The CDR3 DNA reads TGCAGCGTGGGGCCCTCCTCGTCCAAGGGCTACACCTTC.

The rearrangement uses TRBV3-1 and TRBJ2-1, with 8 bases aligning to TRBD2. Trimming at V came to 0 bases and at J to 8 bases, leaving 12 bases not matched to a gene. Germline V gene data show CDR1 as LGHDT and CDR2 as YNNKEL (reference sequence). The CDR3 spans 17 residues. CDR3 residues: CASSQELRGLDIDEQFF. CDR3 DNA: TGTGCCAGCAGCCAAGAACTCCGGGGACTAGATATAGATGAGCAGTTCTTC.

This sequence joins TRBV29-1 and TRBJ2-3; D remains ambiguous. Germline lookup yields CDR1 SQVTM and CDR2 ANQGSEA. The germline V and J ends were trimmed by 4 bases and 6 bases, with 5 bases remaining between them. The CDR3 has 10 amino acids. The CDR3 here is CSVGVDTQYF. Here the CDR3 DNA reads TGCAGCGTTGGAGTCGATACGCAGTATTTT.

This clonotype showed up just a few times. The V gene is TRBV11-2, the J gene TRBJ2-5, with D possibly TRBD1 on 5 matching bases. The germline V gene has CDR1 SGHAT and CDR2 FQNNGV. CDR3 length: 15 amino acids. V lost 2 bases, J lost 5 bases, and 15 bases lay in between. The CDR3 sequence is CASSLRRQGVETQYF. DNA for the CDR3: TGTGCCAGCAGCTTACGGCGGCAGGGTGTTGAGACCCAGTACTTC.

The chain combines TRBV5-1 with TRBJ1-1; the D is unclear. Germline V gene data show CDR1 as SGHRS and CDR2 as YFSETQ. V lost 0 bases to trimming and J lost 1 base, with 10 bases between them. The CDR3 extends over 15 amino acids. The CDR3 DNA sequence: TGCGCCAGCAGCTTGGGGGGTTGGGGGAACACTGAAGCTTTCTTT. Translated: CASSLGGWGNTEAFF.